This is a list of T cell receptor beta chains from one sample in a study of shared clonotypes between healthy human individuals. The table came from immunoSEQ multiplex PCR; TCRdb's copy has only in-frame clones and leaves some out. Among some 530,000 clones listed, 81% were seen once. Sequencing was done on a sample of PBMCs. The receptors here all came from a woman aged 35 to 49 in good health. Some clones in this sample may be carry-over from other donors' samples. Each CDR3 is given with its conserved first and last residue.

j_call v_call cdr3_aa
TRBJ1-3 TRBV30 CACRATRTQSSGNTIYF
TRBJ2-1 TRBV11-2 CASSLVAGARNEQFF
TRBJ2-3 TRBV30 CAWSVGQVFTDTQYF
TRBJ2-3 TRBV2 CASSVAGSDTQYF
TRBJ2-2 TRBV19 CASSIQPLAITGELFF
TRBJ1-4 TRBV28 CASRDRVGEKLFF
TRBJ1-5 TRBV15 CATSSMQEEWRQPQHF
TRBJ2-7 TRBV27 CASSRGGTGTYEQYF
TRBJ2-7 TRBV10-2 CASSDVGSYEQYF
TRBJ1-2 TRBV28 CASTTGGGGYTF
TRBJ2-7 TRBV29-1 CSVIDRGSSYEQYF
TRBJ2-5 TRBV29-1 CSVRKVPGVGETQYF
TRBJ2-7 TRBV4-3 CASSQDVLAPTYEQYF
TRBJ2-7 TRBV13 CASSSQGQGSREQYF
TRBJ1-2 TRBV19 CASSNRDRGLGYTF
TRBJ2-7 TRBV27 CASRKAQTGTSEVF
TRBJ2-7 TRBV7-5 CVRSLVGLAGDISYEQYF
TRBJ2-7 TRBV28 CASSFLRSSYEQYF
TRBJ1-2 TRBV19 CASTPGQATNYGYTF
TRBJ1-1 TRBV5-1 CASSSGAGGNTEAFF
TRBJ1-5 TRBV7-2 CASSLIGGQGGQPQHF
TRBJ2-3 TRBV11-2 CASSLGPVAADTQYF
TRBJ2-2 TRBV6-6 CASSSTGVDTGELFF
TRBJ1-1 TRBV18 CASSPPGPGAFF
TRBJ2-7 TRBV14 CASSQVTTLREQYF
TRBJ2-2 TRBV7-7 CASSLVATGTGELFF
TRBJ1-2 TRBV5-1 CASGQSANYGYTF
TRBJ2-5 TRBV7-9 CASSFTGDFETQYF
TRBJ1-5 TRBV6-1 CASSPGGEQPQHF
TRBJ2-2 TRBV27 CASSLWVGTVNTGELFF
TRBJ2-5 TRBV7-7 CASSFIAGPRETQYF
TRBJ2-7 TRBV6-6 CASSIPGLAGDEQYF
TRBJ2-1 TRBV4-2 CASSQDRNGNEQFF
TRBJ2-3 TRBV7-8 CASSRPGSVRDTQYF
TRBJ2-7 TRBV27 CASSLQGGGLYEQYF
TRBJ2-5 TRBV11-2 CASSLGLRSETQYF
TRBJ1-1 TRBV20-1 CSARDRSQAFF